Listed below are T cell receptor beta chains from one sample, sequenced in a study of siplizumab effects on memory and regulatory T cells. Assay: immunoSEQ multiplex PCR; the TCRdb copy retains only in-frame clones and omits some. The sample records about 120,000 clones, around 94% being singletons. The sample taken for sequencing was non-Treg CD4+ T cells sorted from blood. These receptors were collected from a human donor in good health. The CDR3 runs from the conserved cysteine through the conserved F or W. D genes are given only for firm matches. Size is omitted from some rows. Given values are once, few, many or a class for expanded clones.

D gene: -; V gene: TRBV5-6; J gene: TRBJ2-3; clone size: -; CDR3 length: 15; CDR3 DNA: TGTGCCAGCAGCTTTACAGGGAGAGGCACAGATACGCAGTATTTT; CDR3 protein: CASSFTGRGTDTQYF
D gene: -; V gene: TRBV7-7; J gene: TRBJ1-4; clone size: -; CDR3 length: 15; CDR3 DNA: TGTGCCAGCAGCCCATCTTTTGCGGCTAATGAAAAACTGTTTTTT; CDR3 protein: CASSPSFAANEKLFF
D gene: TRBD2; V gene: TRBV7-9; J gene: TRBJ2-1; clone size: -; CDR3 length: 15; CDR3 DNA: TGTGCCAGCAGCTTTTCTACGGGAGGGCTGAATGAGCAGTTCTTC; CDR3 protein: CASSFSTGGLNEQFF
D gene: TRBD1; V gene: TRBV5-1; J gene: TRBJ2-7; clone size: -; CDR3 length: 14; CDR3 DNA: TGCGCCAGCAGGGGGACAGGGAACAACTACGAGCAGTACTTC; CDR3 protein: CASRGTGNNYEQYF
D gene: TRBD2; V gene: TRBV9; J gene: TRBJ2-1; clone size: -; CDR3 length: 16; CDR3 DNA: TGTGCCAGCAGCGTAGAGGGACTAGCAGCCTACAATGAGCAGTTCTTC; CDR3 protein: CASSVEGLAAYNEQFF
D gene: TRBD1; V gene: TRBV18; J gene: TRBJ2-7; clone size: -; CDR3 length: 16; CDR3 DNA: TGTGCCAGCTCACCACAGGGGGACAGGGGAGTCTACGAGCAGTACTTC; CDR3 protein: CASSPQGDRGVYEQYF
D gene: -; V gene: TRBV18; J gene: TRBJ2-6; clone size: -; CDR3 length: 14; CDR3 DNA: TGTGCCAGCTCGCTCTCCTCTGGGGCCAACGTCCTGACTTTC; CDR3 protein: CASSLSSGANVLTF
D gene: -; V gene: TRBV7-6; J gene: TRBJ2-7; clone size: once; CDR3 length: 14; CDR3 DNA: TGTGCCAGCAGCTTACAGGTTCAATCCTACGAGCAGTACTTC; CDR3 protein: CASSLQVQSYEQYF
D gene: TRBD2; V gene: TRBV19; J gene: TRBJ2-3; clone size: -; CDR3 length: 16; CDR3 DNA: TGTGCCAGTAGTACTAGCGGGGGGACTAGCACAGATACGCAGTATTTT; CDR3 protein: CASSTSGGTSTDTQYF
D gene: TRBD2; V gene: TRBV7-9; J gene: TRBJ2-1; clone size: -; CDR3 length: 17; CDR3 DNA: TGTGCCAGCAGCTTGGGAGTAGCGGGAGGCCCCTACAATGAGCAGTTCTTC; CDR3 protein: CASSLGVAGGPYNEQFF
D gene: -; V gene: TRBV29-1; J gene: TRBJ1-2; clone size: -; CDR3 length: 13; CDR3 DNA: TGCAGCGCTTATAAGACACCAAACTATGGCTACACCTTC; CDR3 protein: CSAYKTPNYGYTF
D gene: -; V gene: TRBV15; J gene: TRBJ1-6; clone size: -; CDR3 length: 16; CDR3 DNA: TGTGCCACCAGCAGAGGGAGCGCCTTGTCCGGTTCACCCCTCCACTTT; CDR3 protein: CATSRGSALSGSPLHF
D gene: -; V gene: TRBV27; J gene: TRBJ2-7; clone size: -; CDR3 length: 15; CDR3 DNA: TGTGCCAGCAGGGGGACGGGGCAGGGAAGCTACGAGCAGTACTTC; CDR3 protein: CASRGTGQGSYEQYF
D gene: -; V gene: TRBV6-6; J gene: TRBJ2-7; clone size: once; CDR3 length: 14; CDR3 DNA: TGTGCCAGCAGCCCACAGACGGTATCCTACGAGCAGTACTTC; CDR3 protein: CASSPQTVSYEQYF
D gene: TRBD2; V gene: TRBV7-2; J gene: TRBJ2-1; clone size: -; CDR3 length: 15; CDR3 DNA: TGTGCCAGCAGCTCCCGGGGACTAGCGGGGCCTCAGCAGTTCTTC; CDR3 protein: CASSSRGLAGPQQFF
D gene: -; V gene: TRBV6-1; J gene: TRBJ1-2; clone size: -; CDR3 length: 14; CDR3 DNA: TGTGCCAGCAGCCTAACGGGTCCGACGGATGGCTACACCTTC; CDR3 protein: CASSLTGPTDGYTF
D gene: TRBD1; V gene: TRBV29-1; J gene: TRBJ1-2; clone size: -; CDR3 length: 12; CDR3 DNA: TGCAGCGTCGCGGGACAGGACTATGGCTACACCTTC; CDR3 protein: CSVAGQDYGYTF
D gene: -; V gene: TRBV6-5; J gene: TRBJ2-1; clone size: once; CDR3 length: 15; CDR3 DNA: TGTGCCAGCATCACAACCAGGAGATACTACAATGAGCAGTTCTTC; CDR3 protein: CASITTRRYYNEQFF
D gene: TRBD1; V gene: TRBV5-6; J gene: TRBJ1-5; clone size: -; CDR3 length: 18; CDR3 DNA: TGTGCCAGCAGCTTCTTCGGACAGGGAGGGGGGCGGAATCAGCCCCAGCATTTT; CDR3 protein: CASSFFGQGGGRNQPQHF
D gene: -; V gene: TRBV10-1; J gene: TRBJ2-1; clone size: -; CDR3 length: 14; CDR3 DNA: TGCGCCAGTAGTAGGGGGACAATTTCCAATGAGCAGTTCTTC; CDR3 protein: CASSRGTISNEQFF
D gene: -; V gene: TRBV5-1; J gene: TRBJ2-1; clone size: -; CDR3 length: 15; CDR3 DNA: TGCGCCAGCAGCCCCGGAGGCCCCCTCCGCAATGAGCAGTTCTTC; CDR3 protein: CASSPGGPLRNEQFF
D gene: -; V gene: TRBV7-9; J gene: TRBJ1-2; clone size: once; CDR3 length: 16; CDR3 DNA: TGTGCCAGCAGCTTAGGGCGGGGGGCCTCTGACTATGGCTACACCTTC; CDR3 protein: CASSLGRGASDYGYTF
D gene: TRBD1; V gene: TRBV9; J gene: TRBJ1-4; clone size: -; CDR3 length: 14; CDR3 DNA: TGTGCCAGCAGCAAACAGGGGGGTAATGAAAAACTGTTTTTT; CDR3 protein: CASSKQGGNEKLFF
D gene: -; V gene: TRBV5-1; J gene: TRBJ2-7; clone size: -; CDR3 length: 15; CDR3 DNA: TGCGCCAGCAGCTTGAGGGGCGAGACACCATACGAGCAGTACTTC; CDR3 protein: CASSLRGETPYEQYF
D gene: TRBD2; V gene: TRBV7-2; J gene: TRBJ2-2; clone size: -; CDR3 length: 14; CDR3 DNA: TGTGCCAGCAGGACTAGCGGGGGATCCGGGGAGCTGTTTTTT; CDR3 protein: CASRTSGGSGELFF
D gene: -; V gene: TRBV7-9; J gene: TRBJ1-4; clone size: -; CDR3 length: 14; CDR3 DNA: TGTGCCAGCAGCCAAGGACAGAGAAATGAAAAACTGTTTTTT; CDR3 protein: CASSQGQRNEKLFF
D gene: -; V gene: TRBV4-1; J gene: TRBJ2-3; clone size: -; CDR3 length: 17; CDR3 DNA: TGCGCCAGCAGCCAAGATCGGACGGTCCGTAGCACAGATACGCAGTATTTT; CDR3 protein: CASSQDRTVRSTDTQYF
D gene: -; V gene: TRBV27; J gene: TRBJ2-7; clone size: -; CDR3 length: 15; CDR3 DNA: TGTGCCAGCAGTTTGGGGAGACCAGGGACCTACGAGCAGTACTTC; CDR3 protein: CASSLGRPGTYEQYF
D gene: -; V gene: TRBV7-7; J gene: TRBJ2-5; clone size: few; CDR3 length: 13; CDR3 DNA: TGTGCCAGCAGCGGTGACACGAGGGAGACCCAGTACTTC; CDR3 protein: CASSGDTRETQYF
D gene: TRBD2; V gene: TRBV5-5; J gene: TRBJ2-7; clone size: -; CDR3 length: 15; CDR3 DNA: TGTGCCAGCAGCTTGGGCGGGAGTTTTATCAACGAGCAGTACTTC; CDR3 protein: CASSLGGSFINEQYF
D gene: -; V gene: TRBV5-1; J gene: TRBJ2-7; clone size: -; CDR3 length: 15; CDR3 DNA: TGCGCCAGCAGCTTTGATGTCGGACTCTCCTACGAGCAGTACTTC; CDR3 protein: CASSFDVGLSYEQYF
D gene: -; V gene: TRBV9; J gene: TRBJ2-5; clone size: -; CDR3 length: 15; CDR3 DNA: TGTGCCAGCAGCGAGACAGGGGAGGGAGGAGAGACCCAGTACTTC; CDR3 protein: CASSETGEGGETQYF
D gene: TRBD1; V gene: TRBV5-1; J gene: TRBJ2-3; clone size: -; CDR3 length: 15; CDR3 DNA: TGCGCCAGCAGCCTTATAAGGACAGGGTCAGATACGCAGTATTTT; CDR3 protein: CASSLIRTGSDTQYF